A selection of T cell receptor beta chains follows, all from one sample in a study of shared clonotypes between healthy human individuals. The repertoire was sequenced with immunoSEQ multiplex PCR; TCRdb's copy has only in-frame clones and lacks some. The sample lists hundreds of thousands of clones, 85% to 95% occurring once. Sequenced sample: naive CD8+ T cells sorted from blood. All receptors derive from a woman in her 30s in good health. Each CDR3 is given with its conserved first and last residue. Fields, in order: D gene, J gene, V gene, clone size, CDR3 DNA, CDR3 protein. The D gene is left open where the match is weak. Size values are once, few and many counts, or a class for expanded clones, and some rows have none.

TRBD1	TRBJ2-7	TRBV27	.	TGTGCCAGCAGCATTGTGAATCCGGGACAGGGTTCCTACGAGCAGTACTTC	CASSIVNPGQGSYEQYF
.	TRBJ1-5	TRBV6-1	once	TGTGCCAGCAGTGTCCCGACAGGACCTAATCAGCCCCAGCATTTT	CASSVPTGPNQPQHF
TRBD1	TRBJ1-5	TRBV15	.	TGTGCCACCAGCAGAGATTGGAGGGGGCGATTGATCCGTTACCGCAATCAGCCCCAGCATTTT	CATSRDWRGRLIRYRNQPQHF
TRBD2	TRBJ2-1	TRBV28	.	TGTGCCAGCGTATCCATAGCGGGAGGGGGAGGGAATGAGCAGTTCTTC	CASVSIAGGGGNEQFF
.	TRBJ2-3	TRBV27	.	TGTGCCAGCAGTCCCCTAGCGTTCGCAGATACGCAGTATTTT	CASSPLAFADTQYF
TRBD2	TRBJ2-1	TRBV29-1	.	TGCAGCGTTGAGGGACTAGCGAGGGACAATGAGCAGTTCTTC	CSVEGLARDNEQFF
.	TRBJ2-5	TRBV28	.	TGTGCCAGCAGGCCAAAGGGACACCTCCAAGAGACCCAGTACTTC	CASRPKGHLQETQYF
.	TRBJ2-7	TRBV5-1	.	TGCGCCAGCAGCGCGGGGATTTCCTACGAGCAGTACTTC	CASSAGISYEQYF
.	TRBJ2-3	TRBV30	once	TGTGCCTGGAGCGGCGACGGCAGCACAGATACGCAGTATTTT	CAWSGDGSTDTQYF
TRBD1	TRBJ1-1	TRBV9	.	TGTGCCAGCAGCGTAGAAGGGGGCGGGACTGAAGCTTTCTTT	CASSVEGGGTEAFF
.	TRBJ2-1	TRBV7-9	.	TGTGCCAGCAGTTGGGGGGACGGACTTCTTAACAATGAGCAGTTCTTC	CASSWGDGLLNNEQFF
.	TRBJ1-5	TRBV5-8	.	TGTGCCAGCAGCCAAGAACGACCCTCCGGAGAGCCCCAGCATTTT	CASSQERPSGEPQHF
.	TRBJ2-6	TRBV29-1	.	TGCAGCGTTGTACACACATACTCTGGGGCCAACGTCCTGACTTTC	CSVVHTYSGANVLTF
.	TRBJ1-1	TRBV7-9	.	TGTGCCAGCAGCTCTAGCGCCAAACAGGGCCGAGGAACTGAAGCTTTCTTT	CASSSSAKQGRGTEAFF
.	TRBJ1-1	TRBV27	.	TGTGCCAGCAGTTTATCGCTGGGGCTAACTGAAGCTTTCTTT	CASSLSLGLTEAFF
TRBD1	TRBJ1-2	TRBV10-3	.	TGTGCCATCAGTGACGAGACAGGGTCGGGTGGCTACACCTTC	CAISDETGSGGYTF
.	TRBJ2-7	TRBV2	.	TGTGCCAGCAGACGGACTCCCTCCTACGAGCAGTACTTC	CASRRTPSYEQYF
.	TRBJ2-7	TRBV7-9	.	TGTGCCAGCAGCCCTCCCCGATGGCAGGGTGAACCCCAGTACTTC	CASSPPRWQGEPQYF
.	TRBJ2-7	TRBV6-4	.	TGTGCCAGCAGTGAATGGTTCGGATCCTACGAGCAGTACTTC	CASSEWFGSYEQYF
TRBD2	TRBJ2-7	TRBV28	.	TGTGCCAGCAGTGCCTCCACATCTAGCGGGGGATACTACGAGCAGTACTTC	CASSASTSSGGYYEQYF
.	TRBJ1-3	TRBV4-1	.	TGCGCCAGCAGCTTAAGAGGGCCGGGCACCTCTGGAAACACCATATATTTT	CASSLRGPGTSGNTIYF
TRBD1	TRBJ2-7	TRBV28	.	TGTGCCAGCAGGTCGGACAGGGGGAGGGGCTCCTACGAGCAGTACTTC	CASRSDRGRGSYEQYF
TRBD2	TRBJ2-7	TRBV7-9	once	TGTGCCAGCAGCTCTCAGCGGGACGGCTACGAGCAGTACTTC	CASSSQRDGYEQYF
.	TRBJ2-7	TRBV28	.	TGTGCCAGCAGTTTCCCTACAACGAGGGCTCCCTCCTACGAGCAGTACTTC	CASSFPTTRAPSYEQYF
.	TRBJ2-7	TRBV28	.	TGTGCCAGCGCCCTCTTGGGGTTGAGCTACGAGCAGTACTTC	CASALLGLSYEQYF
.	TRBJ2-7	TRBV7-9	.	TGTGCCAGTCAAGCCGGGACGACCAACTACGAGCAGTACTTC	CASQAGTTNYEQYF
.	TRBJ1-2	TRBV5-1	.	TGCGCCAGCAGCTCCCCCCAAGAGACTCGGGCGCGGGGCTACACCTTC	CASSSPQETRARGYTF
.	TRBJ1-2	TRBV30	.	TGTGCCTGGAGTGTACAGGAGGGTACCGGCTACACCTTC	CAWSVQEGTGYTF
.	TRBJ2-7	TRBV28	.	TGTGCCAGCAGTTTAGTCCTAAAGAGCTCCTACGAGCAGTACTTC	CASSLVLKSSYEQYF
TRBD1	TRBJ2-1	TRBV6-1	.	TGTGCCAGCAGTGGGCCGGGACAGGTTGTAAGCTCCTACAATGAGCAGTTCTTC	CASSGPGQVVSSYNEQFF
.	TRBJ1-3	TRBV6-6	.	TGTGCCAGCAGTCCCGCTGGAAACACCATATATTTT	CASSPAGNTIYF
TRBD1	TRBJ1-4	TRBV28	.	TGTGCCAGCAGTTTTCAGGAACCGGGACAGGCGAATGAAAAACTGTTTTTT	CASSFQEPGQANEKLFF
.	TRBJ1-2	TRBV28	.	TGTGCCAGCAGTCCTATCGGGACACACTATGGCTACACCTTC	CASSPIGTHYGYTF
TRBD2	TRBJ2-5	TRBV6-1	.	TGTGCCAGCAGTGACTATGCAGCGGGAGGGCCTGGAGAGACCCAGTACTTC	CASSDYAAGGPGETQYF
.	TRBJ2-7	TRBV19	once	TGTGCCAGTACCGTCAGTTTTGGGGCAACCACCCTCTACGAGCAGTACTTC	CASTVSFGATTLYEQYF
.	TRBJ1-1	TRBV9	few	TGTGCCAGCAGCGTTGGACCGAACACTGAAGCTTTCTTT	CASSVGPNTEAFF
TRBD2	TRBJ2-1	TRBV7-8	once	TGTGCCAGCAGCTTACATGGACTAGCGGTATCCTACAATGAGCAGTTCTTC	CASSLHGLAVSYNEQFF
TRBD2	TRBJ2-7	TRBV4-1	once	TGCGCCAGCAGCCAAGATTTACTAGCGGGCTACGAGCAGTACTTC	CASSQDLLAGYEQYF
TRBD1	TRBJ2-7	TRBV29-1	.	TGCAGCGTTGAGGCCGGGACAGGGGATTACGAGCAGTACTTC	CSVEAGTGDYEQYF
.	TRBJ2-2	TRBV29-1	.	TGCAGCGTCCTCTCAGGGGGGGGAGCGGAGAGGAACACCGGGGAGCTGTTTTTT	CSVLSGGGAERNTGELFF
.	TRBJ1-3	TRBV28	.	TGTGCCAGCAGTTTCCAGGGGAGCTCTGGAAACACCATATATTTT	CASSFQGSSGNTIYF
.	TRBJ1-1	TRBV28	.	TGTGCCAGCAGACTAACAGGGATGAACACTGAAGCTTTCTTT	CASRLTGMNTEAFF
.	TRBJ2-7	TRBV4-2	.	TGTGCCAGCAGCCAAGAATACGGGAGCGGGTACGAGCAGTACTTC	CASSQEYGSGYEQYF
.	TRBJ2-7	TRBV4-1	.	TGCGCCAGCAGCGAATGGGACACCTCCTACGAGCAGTACTTC	CASSEWDTSYEQYF
TRBD1	TRBJ2-2	TRBV6-5	once	TGTGCCAGCAGTTCGGGACAGGGATTGGCCGGGGAGCTGTTTTTT	CASSSGQGLAGELFF
.	TRBJ2-5	TRBV7-2	.	TGTGCCAGCAGCTTAGAGAGCGTACGAAGAGTAAAAAGCCAAGAGACCCAGTACTTC	CASSLESVRRVKSQETQYF
TRBD2	TRBJ2-1	TRBV5-4	once	TGTGCCAGCAGTTCTAGCGGGAGGGCGGATGAGCAGTTCTTC	CASSSSGRADEQFF
TRBD1	TRBJ1-5	TRBV9	.	TGTGCCAGCAGCGTAGGGGACAGGGGTCAGCCCCAGCATTTT	CASSVGDRGQPQHF
.	TRBJ1-1	TRBV6-5	.	TGTGCCAGCAGGGCCCGTCAATTGAACACTGAAGCTTTCTTT	CASRARQLNTEAFF
TRBD2	TRBJ2-5	TRBV28	once	TGTGCCAGCAGTTTTGCGGGAGGGTACCAAGAGACCCAGTACTTC	CASSFAGGYQETQYF